This T cell receptor (beta chain) comes out of a study of metastatic and nonmetastatic thyroid tumors. Looking at the study overall: The authors compared repertoires across blood and tumor or nodule tissue from malignant and benign thyroid patients. Study conclusions and caveats: For both blood and tumor, malignant thyroid tumors reportedly showed significantly higher TCR beta diversity than benign nodules did.

Authors' processing steps: What underpinned the distant-metastasis classifier for papillary thyroid cancer was the set of CDR3 differences across clinicopathological groups. TCRdb re-clonotyped the PCR reads through MiXCR. It is TCRdb's table, rather than the study itself, that gives the V and J calls and clone size. Here the sample spans roughly 16,000 clones, about 25% being singletons. This clone was observed a handful of times. Its antigen is unidentified. All patients were untreated before thyroid surgery. The specimen sequenced was adjacent normal tissue. This clonotype was obtained from a female donor with papillary thyroid cancer or a benign thyroid nodule (not recorded which). Some clones in this sample may be carry-over from other donors' samples.

CDR3 coding DNA: TGTGCCAGCAGCCTACAGGGTGAGGCTCTCTACGAGCAGTACTTC. As protein: CASSLQGEALYEQYF. V and J are TRBV7-8 and TRBJ2-7, with D perhaps matching TRBD1 (6 bases). Trimming shortened V by 5 bases and J by 3 bases, and 17 bases separated the two germline ends. The V gene's germline CDR1 is SGHVS and CDR2 FQNEAQ. CDR3 size: 15 residues.